The entry below describes one T cell receptor (beta chain). Data came from immunoSEQ multiplex PCR; TCRdb stores just in-frame clones and leaves some out. The data hold over 100,000 clones, with 87% observed a single time. V lost 6 bases to trimming and J lost 14 bases; unmatched junction nucleotides: 6. Germline V gene sequence: CDR1 SEHNR, CDR2 FQNEAQ (reference sequence). This CDR3 is built from 12 residues. This sample stems from a study of blood T cell repertoires in COVID-19. The overall study: Nucleic acid was either cDNA or gDNA, and it came from T cells, B-cell-depleted T cells, or PBMCs.

The source material was peripheral blood. The rearrangement joins TRBV7-9 to TRBJ2-1; TRBD2 agrees at 11 bases. The source of this sequence is a man in his forties or fifties with acute or convalescent COVID-19. The CDR3 DNA sequence: TGTGCCAGCAGGACTAGCGGGATAGGGGAGTTCTTC. Residues: CASRTSGIGEFF. Full variable domain (outside the CDR3, taken from reference TRBV7-9 and TRBJ2-1): DTGVSQNPRHKITKRGQNVTFRCDPISEHNRLYWYRQTLGQGPEFLTYFQNEAQLEKSRLLSDRFSAERPKGSFSTLEIQRTEQGDSAMYLCASRTSGIGEFFGPGTRLTVL.